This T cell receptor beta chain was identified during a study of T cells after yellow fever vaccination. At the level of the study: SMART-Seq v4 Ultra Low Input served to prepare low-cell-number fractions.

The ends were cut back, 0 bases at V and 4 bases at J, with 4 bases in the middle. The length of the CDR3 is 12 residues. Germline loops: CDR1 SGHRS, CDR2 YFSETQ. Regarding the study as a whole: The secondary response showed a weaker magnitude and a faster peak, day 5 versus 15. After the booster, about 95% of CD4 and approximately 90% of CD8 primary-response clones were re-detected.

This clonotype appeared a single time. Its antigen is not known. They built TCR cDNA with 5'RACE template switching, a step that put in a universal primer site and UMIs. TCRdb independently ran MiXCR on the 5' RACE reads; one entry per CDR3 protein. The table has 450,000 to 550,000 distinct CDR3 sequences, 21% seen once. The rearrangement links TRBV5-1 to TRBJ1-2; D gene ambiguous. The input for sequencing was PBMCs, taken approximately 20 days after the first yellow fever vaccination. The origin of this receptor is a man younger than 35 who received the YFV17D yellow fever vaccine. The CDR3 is CASSLDVYGYTF. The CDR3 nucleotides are TGCGCCAGCAGCTTGGATGTCTATGGCTACACCTTC.